This T cell receptor beta chain was profiled in a study of blood T cell repertoires in COVID-19. Overall study: The United States, Italy and Spain were the sources of the acute and convalescent COVID-19 samples. T cells, B-cell-depleted T cells, or PBMCs supplied cDNA or gDNA.

The CDR3 has 15 amino acids. From germline, CDR1 is LGHDT and CDR2 YNNKEL (reference sequence). Source study methods: Estimated nucleated cell counts came from reference gene primer amplification. Produced via immunoSEQ multiplex PCR; TCRdb's table is partial and in-frame only. The D gene and trimming were derived from the DNA, and the V and J assignments and clone size from that table. The sample consists of fewer than 250,000 clones, 88% of them appearing once. Note on this clone: A read error may produce the germline difference seen at one junction end.

The chain is built from TRBV3-1 (or the pseudogene TRBV3-2) and TRBJ2-1; 11 nucleotides align to TRBD2. Input material: peripheral blood. This clonotype was sampled from a woman aged 60 to 75 with acute or convalescent COVID-19. CDR3 sequence (DNA): TGTGCCACCAGCCCAGTAGCGGGGGGGCGTCTTGAGCAGTTCTTC. This sequence encodes CATSPVAGGRLEQFF.